This entry features one TCR beta chain sequence. The CDR3 extends over 15 amino acids. Trimming took 1 base from V and 0 from J, leaving 9 bases between them. Looked up from germline, CDR1 is MGHRA and CDR2 is YSYEKL. Measured with immunoSEQ multiplex PCR; TCRdb has only the in-frame clones, and not every one. The sample has more than 90,000 clones; over 80% are singletons. This entry is derived from a study of CD4+ T cells in melanoma. The gene calls are TRBV4-1 and TRBJ1-1; D is possibly TRBD1 (5 bases). The sequence derives from a human donor with melanoma. The sample taken for sequencing was peripheral blood. In nucleotides, the CDR3 is TGCGCCAGCAGCCAAGCCGGGGGACTGAACACTGAAGCTTTCTTT. Translating it yields CASSQAGGLNTEAFF.